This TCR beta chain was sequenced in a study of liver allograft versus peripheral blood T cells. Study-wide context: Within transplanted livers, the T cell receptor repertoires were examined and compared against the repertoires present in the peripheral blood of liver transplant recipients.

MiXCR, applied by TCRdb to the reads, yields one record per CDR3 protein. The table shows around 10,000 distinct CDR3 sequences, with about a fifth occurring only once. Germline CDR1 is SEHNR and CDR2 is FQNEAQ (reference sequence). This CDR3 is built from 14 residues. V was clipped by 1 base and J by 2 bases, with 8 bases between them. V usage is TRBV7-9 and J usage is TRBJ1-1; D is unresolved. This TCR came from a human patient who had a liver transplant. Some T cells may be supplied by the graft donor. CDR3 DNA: TGTGCCAGCAGCTTAGGTACCTTTAACACTGAAGCTTTCTTT. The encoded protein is CASSLGTFNTEAFF.